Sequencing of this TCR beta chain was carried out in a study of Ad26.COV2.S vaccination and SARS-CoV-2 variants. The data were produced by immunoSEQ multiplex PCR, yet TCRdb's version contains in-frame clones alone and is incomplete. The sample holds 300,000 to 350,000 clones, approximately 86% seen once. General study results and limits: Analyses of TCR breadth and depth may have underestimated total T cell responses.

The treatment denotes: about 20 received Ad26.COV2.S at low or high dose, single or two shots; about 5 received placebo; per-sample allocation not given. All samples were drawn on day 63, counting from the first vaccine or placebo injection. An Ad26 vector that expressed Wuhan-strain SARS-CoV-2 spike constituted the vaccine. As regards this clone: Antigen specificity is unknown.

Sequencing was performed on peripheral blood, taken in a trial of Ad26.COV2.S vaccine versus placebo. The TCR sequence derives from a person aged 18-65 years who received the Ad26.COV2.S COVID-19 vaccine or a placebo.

The CDR3 protein is CASSLVRTPTGELFF. Written as DNA, the CDR3 is TGCGCCAGCAGCTTGGTTAGGACGCCCACCGGGGAGCTGTTTTTT. The rearrangement links TRBV5-1 to TRBJ2-2, with no clear D. CDR1 and CDR2 (germline): SGHRS, YFSETQ. The ends were cut back, 0 bases at V and 4 bases at J, with 10 bases in the middle. The CDR3 is 15 residues long.